The 25 T cell receptor beta chains listed next were all sequenced from one sample in a study of blood T cell repertoires in COVID-19 (dated by TCRdb to 2018 to 2021). Receptor amplification or capture employed the immunoSEQ multiplex PCR assay. TCRdb re-hosts the immuneACCESS table, in-frame sequences only. Its copies lack some clones; in the studies checked, an unresolved V gene accounts for under half of them, and the cause for the rest is not known. Across this sample there are 300,000 to 400,000 clones, with around 87% seen only once. The ten top clones hold roughly 2% of the sample. The material sequenced was peripheral blood. All receptors derive from a woman in her sixties or seventies with COVID-19, enrolled during active disease.

This chain joins TRBV18 and TRBJ1-1, with a weak D call TRBD1 (5 bases). Germline V gene lookup returns CDR1 KGHSH and CDR2 LQKENI. The CDR3 totals 17 residues. Trimming pared 3 bases from V and 5 bases from J, leaving 22 bases between. The CDR3 bases are TGTGCCAGCTCACCGCAGTCCCAAAATTTGGGGGGGACTGAAGCTTTCTTT. Translated: CASSPQSQNLGGTEAFF.

The V call is TRBV6-1, the J call TRBJ2-1, with D possibly TRBD1 on 6 matching bases. Germline lookup yields CDR1 MNHNS and CDR2 SASEGT. Trimming removed 4 bases at V and 0 bases at J, with 16 bases between. The CDR3 has 17 amino acids. CDR3 loop: CASSGRQDTFSYNEQFF. CDR3 in DNA: TGTGCCAGCAGTGGCAGACAGGACACATTCTCCTACAATGAGCAGTTCTTC.

This clone was counted once. The chain has TRBV18 and TRBJ2-5, with a weak D call TRBD2 (6 bases). Germline loops: CDR1 KGHSH, CDR2 LQKENI. Trimming removed 6 bases from V and 2 bases from J, with 13 bases in between. The CDR3 runs 14 residues. The CDR3 reads CASSPAGLQETQYF. The DNA of the CDR3 is TGTGCCAGCTCCCCGGCGGGGCTACAAGAGACCCAGTACTTC. The full variable domain, with the rest looked up from reference TRBV18 and TRBJ2-5, is NAGVMQNPRHLVRRRGQEARLRCSPMKGHSHVYWYRQLPEEGLKFMVYLQKENIIDESGMPKERFSAEFPKEGPSILRIQQVVRGDSAAYFCASSPAGLQETQYFGPGTRLLVL.

The chain has TRBV28 and TRBJ1-1; D unclear. Trimming took 4 bases from V and 0 from J, leaving 12 bases between them. Per the germline V gene, CDR1 is MDHEN and CDR2 is SYDVKM. CDR3 length: 15 amino acids. CDR3 DNA sequence: TGTGCCAGCAGTTGGAGACGGACTATGAACACTGAAGCTTTCTTT. It encodes CASSWRRTMNTEAFF.

The V gene is TRBV5-1, the J gene TRBJ1-1; 8 bases map to TRBD1. Trimming removed 5 bases from V and 7 bases from J; junction bases left unmatched: 13. CDR1 SGHRS and CDR2 YFSETQ come from the germline V gene. This CDR3 contains 15 residues. The CDR3 coding sequence is TGCGCCAGCAGTTCTAATTTGGACAGGGAAAATGAAGCTTTCTTT. Translating gives CASSSNLDRENEAFF.

The rearrangement links TRBV10-3 to TRBJ1-2; 11 bases align to TRBD1. There are 15 residues in the CDR3. The V gene end was trimmed by 6 bases and the J gene end by 4 bases; junction bases not matched to a gene: 7. Germline assignment: CDR1 ENHRY and CDR2 SYGVKD. The CDR3 sequence is CAISEPGQGVYGYTF. CDR3 coding DNA: TGTGCCATCAGCGAACCGGGACAGGGGGTCTATGGCTACACCTTC.

The chain is built from TRBV5-1 and TRBJ1-1; the match to TRBD1 covers 8 bases. V was pared by 3 bases and J by 4 bases, with 5 bases of the junction left unmatched. The V gene's germline CDR1 is SGHRS and CDR2 YFSETQ. There are 14 residues in the CDR3. CDR3 DNA sequence: TGCGCCAGCAGCTCTTCGCAGGGGGCCACTGAAGCTTTCTTT. This translates into CASSSSQGATEAFF.

This clone came up once. The chain has TRBV30 and TRBJ1-1; D is unclear. The CDR3 is 13 residues long. Trimming took off 2 bases at V and 1 base at J, with 8 bases between the two ends. Germline V gene data show CDR1 as GTSNPN and CDR2 as SVGIG (reference sequence). The CDR3 DNA sequence: TGTGCCTGGAGTCTCCAGAAGAACACTGAAGCTTTCTTT. This sequence encodes CAWSLQKNTEAFF.

This chain joins TRBV14 and TRBJ1-2; TRBD1 might be the D (5 bases). CDR3 length: 15 residues. CDR1 and CDR2 from the germline V gene are SGHDN and FVKESK. Trimming stripped 2 bases from V and 2 bases from J, with 12 bases between. The CDR3 DNA is TGTGCCAGCAGCCAATACGGACAACTGAACTATGGCTACACCTTC. Protein sequence: CASSQYGQLNYGYTF.

V is TRBV5-1 and J is TRBJ2-3, with D maybe TRBD2 (7 bases). CDR1 is SGHRS and CDR2 is YFSETQ in the germline V gene. This CDR3 is built from 15 residues. Trimming removed 6 bases at V and 6 bases at J, with 20 bases between. The DNA of the CDR3 is TGCGCCAGCACTAAGACAGGCGGGGGATTGGATACGCAGTATTTT. As protein: CASTKTGGGLDTQYF.

The chain employs TRBV3-1 (or the pseudogene TRBV3-2) and TRBJ1-4, with D perhaps TRBD1 (5 bases). The CDR3 loop spans 15 amino acids. V lost 5 bases and J lost 5, with 15 bases in between. CDR1 and CDR2 from the germline V gene are LGHDT and YNNKEL (reference sequence). CDR3 DNA sequence: TGTGCCAGCAGCGACGTTCAGGGCCCCAATGAAAAACTGTTTTTT. Its translation is CASSDVQGPNEKLFF.

The count of this clone is one. The chain joins TRBV4-2 to TRBJ2-5, with D hard to call. The ends were cut back, 5 bases at V and 5 bases at J, with 18 bases in the middle. Germline assignment: CDR1 LGHNA and CDR2 YNFKEQ. This CDR3 contains 15 residues. CDR3 coding DNA: TGTGCCAGCAGCGCGAGGCGCCCATCGAGTGAGACCCAGTACTTC. Translating it yields CASSARRPSSETQYF.

V gene TRBV9 combines with J gene TRBJ2-5, with 9 positions matching TRBD1. The CDR3 spans 16 residues. CDR1 is SGDLS and CDR2 is YYNGEE in the germline V gene. V dropped 3 bases and J dropped 5; count of bases not matched to a gene: 11. The CDR3 DNA is TGTGCCAGCAGCGCAGTCCCACAGGGGGCTGGGGAGACCCAGTACTTC. Translated: CASSAVPQGAGETQYF.

V gene TRBV19 combines with J gene TRBJ2-2, with D possibly TRBD1 on 5 matching bases. The germline CDR1 and CDR2 sequences are LNHDA and SQIVND (reference sequence). CDR3 length equals 14 residues. With 4 bases removed from V and 1 base from J, the gap between germline ends came to 7 bases. The CDR3 here is CASSKQGNTGELFF. The CDR3 DNA reads TGTGCCAGTAGTAAGCAGGGGAACACCGGGGAGCTGTTTTTT.

This chain joins TRBV18 and TRBJ2-6, with no clear D. Germline CDR1 reads KGHSH; CDR2 reads LQKENI. Between the trimmed V and J ends, which lost 4 bases and 4 bases, there was a span of 11 bases. The CDR3 contains 15 residues. The CDR3 here is CASSQRHAGANVLTF. The CDR3 DNA follows: TGTGCCAGCTCACAGCGCCACGCCGGGGCCAACGTCCTGACTTTC.

The chain combines TRBV3-1 (or the pseudogene TRBV3-2) with TRBJ1-3; 8 nucleotides agree with TRBD1. The germline gives CDR1 LGHDT, CDR2 YNNKEL (reference sequence). Trimming took 0 bases from V and 1 from J; bases not matched to a gene: 8. The CDR3 extends over 18 amino acids. The CDR3 is CASSQERGRGRSGNTIYF. In DNA, the CDR3 is TGTGCCAGCAGCCAAGAAAGAGGCAGGGGGCGGTCTGGAAACACCATATATTTT.

The chain recombines TRBV10-3 with TRBJ1-1; D unresolved. This CDR3 comprises 14 residues. Germline lookup yields CDR1 ENHRY and CDR2 SYGVKD. V lost 3 bases and J 1 base, leaving 9 bases between the germline ends. The CDR3 DNA reads TGTGCCATCAGTGAAAGGGAGACGAACACTGAAGCTTTCTTT. Protein sequence: CAISERETNTEAFF.

The gene calls are TRBV28 and TRBJ2-2; possibly TRBD2 for D (5 bases). This CDR3 contains 15 residues. Trimming left V 4 bases short and J 5 bases short, with 14 bases between. The germline CDR1 and CDR2 sequences are MDHEN and SYDVKM. The CDR3 DNA sequence: TGTGCCAGCAGTTCGGGAATAGGTCTAACCGGGGAGCTGTTTTTT. Translated: CASSSGIGLTGELFF.

This chain connects TRBV3-1 (or the pseudogene TRBV3-2) to TRBJ2-2; D is undetermined. The CDR3 sequence is 13 residues long. V was cut by 1 base and J by 7 bases, with 7 bases left in between. Germline-derived CDR1 and CDR2 are LGHDT and YNNKEL (reference sequence). The DNA of the CDR3 is TGTGCCAGCAGCCAAGGAGCAATCGGGGAGCTGTTTTTT. The encoded protein is CASSQGAIGELFF.

This chain links TRBV10-3 with TRBJ2-7; D possibly corresponds to TRBD2 (6 bases). Per the germline V gene, CDR1 is ENHRY and CDR2 is SYGVKD. V lost 4 bases to trimming and J lost 5 bases, with 9 bases between them. The CDR3 loop spans 12 amino acids. In DNA, the CDR3 is TGTGCCATCAGTGTCGGGGGTAACGAGCAGTACTTC. Translating gives CAISVGGNEQYF.

CDR3 in amino acids: CASNGSPGRINQPQHF. The CDR3 DNA sequence: TGTGCCAGTAACGGGAGTCCGGGACGGATTAATCAGCCCCAGCATTTT. The rearrangement links TRBV19 to TRBJ1-5; tentative D call: TRBD1 (5 bases). The V gene's germline CDR1 is LNHDA and CDR2 SQIVND (reference sequence). Trimming took off 7 bases at V and 4 bases at J, with 20 bases between the two ends. This CDR3 has 16 amino acids.

V is TRBV18 and J is TRBJ1-2; possibly TRBD1 for D (5 bases). The CDR3 spans 15 residues. The V gene's germline CDR1 is KGHSH and CDR2 LQKENI. V was clipped by 4 bases and J by 1 base, with 13 bases between them. In nucleotides, the CDR3 is TGTGCCAGCTCACTGACAGCTTCGCTTAACTATGGCTACACCTTC. Its translation: CASSLTASLNYGYTF.

The chain employs TRBV6-5 and TRBJ1-5; D may be TRBD1 (6 bases). CDR1 MNHEY and CDR2 SVGAGI come from the germline V gene. The length of the CDR3 is 15 residues. The V gene lost 6 bases and the J gene lost 3 bases, with 15 bases spanning the gap. The CDR3 is CASRNHRDTNQPQHF. The CDR3 DNA reads as TGTGCCAGCAGAAACCACCGGGACACCAATCAGCCCCAGCATTTT.

The sample holds one count of this clone. The CDR3 sequence is CASSIPRDRGHQPQHF. The CDR3 DNA sequence: TGTGCCAGTAGTATCCCGAGGGACAGGGGCCATCAGCCCCAGCATTTT. The chain couples TRBV19 to TRBJ1-5; 10 bases are a match to TRBD1. CDR1 is LNHDA and CDR2 is SQIVND in the germline V gene (reference sequence). With 3 bases clipped from V and 5 bases from J, the junction kept 7 bases outside the gene matches. The CDR3 consists of 16 residues.

This chain uses TRBV12-3 or TRBV12-4 with TRBJ1-5; the D is unclear. This CDR3 has 12 amino acids. Trimming cost V 5 bases and J 9 bases, with 11 bases left between them. Here the CDR3 DNA reads TGTGCCAGCAGTCCCGAGACTCTGCCCCAGCATTTT. As protein: CASSPETLPQHF.